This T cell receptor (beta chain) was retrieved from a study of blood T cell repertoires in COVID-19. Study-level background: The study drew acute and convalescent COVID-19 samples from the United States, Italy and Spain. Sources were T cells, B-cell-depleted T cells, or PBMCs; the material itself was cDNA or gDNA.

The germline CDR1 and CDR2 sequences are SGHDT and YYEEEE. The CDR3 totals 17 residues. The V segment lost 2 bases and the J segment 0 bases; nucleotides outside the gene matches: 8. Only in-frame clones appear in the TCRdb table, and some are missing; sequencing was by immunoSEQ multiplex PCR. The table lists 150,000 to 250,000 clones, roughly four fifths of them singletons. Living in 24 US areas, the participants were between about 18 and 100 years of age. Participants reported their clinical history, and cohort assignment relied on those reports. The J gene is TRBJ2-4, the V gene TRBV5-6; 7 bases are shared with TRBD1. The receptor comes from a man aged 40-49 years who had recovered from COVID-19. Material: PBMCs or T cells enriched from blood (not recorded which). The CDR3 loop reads CASSLKRGPSAKNIQYF. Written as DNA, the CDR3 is TGTGCCAGCAGCTTAAAAAGGGGGCCCTCAGCCAAAAACATTCAGTACTTC.